This TCR beta chain was captured in a study of blood T cell repertoires in COVID-19. Study information: Whether acute or convalescent, the COVID-19 samples came from the United States, Italy and Spain.

This table comes from immunoSEQ multiplex PCR, and its TCRdb copy is limited to in-frame clones, with some not included. The sample holds 90,000 to 130,000 clones; around 80% are singletons and the top ten take 0.7% to 1%. The sample comprised peripheral blood. The TCR comes from a woman in her 70s with acute or convalescent COVID-19.

CDR3 protein: CASGGAMYNEQFF. CDR3 DNA: TGTGCCAGCGGGGGGGCAATGTATAATGAGCAGTTCTTC. The chain recombines TRBV4-2 with TRBJ2-1; the D gene is possibly TRBD2 (7 bases). V lost 8 bases and J 7 bases, leaving 15 bases between the germline ends. Germline V CDR1 and CDR2: LGHNA, YNFKEQ. The CDR3 runs to 13 residues.